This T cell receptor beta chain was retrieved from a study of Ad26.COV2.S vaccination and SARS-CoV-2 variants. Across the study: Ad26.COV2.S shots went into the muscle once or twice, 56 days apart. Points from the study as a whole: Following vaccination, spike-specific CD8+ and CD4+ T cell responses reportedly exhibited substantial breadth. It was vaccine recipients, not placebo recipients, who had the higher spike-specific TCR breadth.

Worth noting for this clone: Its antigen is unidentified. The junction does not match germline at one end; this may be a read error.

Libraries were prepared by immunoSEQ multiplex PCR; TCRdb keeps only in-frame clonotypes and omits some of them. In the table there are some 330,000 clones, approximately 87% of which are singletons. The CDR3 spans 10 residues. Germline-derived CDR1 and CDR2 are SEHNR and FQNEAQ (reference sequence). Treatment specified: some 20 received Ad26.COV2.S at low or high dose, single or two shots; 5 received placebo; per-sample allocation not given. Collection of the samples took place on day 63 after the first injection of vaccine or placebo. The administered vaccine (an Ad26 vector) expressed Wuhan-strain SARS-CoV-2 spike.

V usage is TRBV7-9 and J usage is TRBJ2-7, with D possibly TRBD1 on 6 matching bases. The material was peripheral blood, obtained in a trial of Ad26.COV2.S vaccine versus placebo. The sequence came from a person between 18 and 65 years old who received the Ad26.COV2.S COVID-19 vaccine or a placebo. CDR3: CASRPQQTGF. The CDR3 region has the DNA TGTGCCAGCAGACCACAACAGACAGGATTC.